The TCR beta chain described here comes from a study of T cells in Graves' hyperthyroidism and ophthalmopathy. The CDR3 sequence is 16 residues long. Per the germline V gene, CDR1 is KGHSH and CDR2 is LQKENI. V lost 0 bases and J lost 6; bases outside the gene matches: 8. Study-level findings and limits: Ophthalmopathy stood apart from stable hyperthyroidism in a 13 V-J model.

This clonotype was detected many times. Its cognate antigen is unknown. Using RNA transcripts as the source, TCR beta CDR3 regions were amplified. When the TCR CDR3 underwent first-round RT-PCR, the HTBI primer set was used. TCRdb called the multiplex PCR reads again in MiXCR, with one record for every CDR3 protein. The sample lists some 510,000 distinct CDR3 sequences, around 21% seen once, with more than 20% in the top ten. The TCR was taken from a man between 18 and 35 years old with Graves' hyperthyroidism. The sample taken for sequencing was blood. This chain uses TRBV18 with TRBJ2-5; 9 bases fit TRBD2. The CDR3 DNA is TGTGCCAGCTCACCACCGGTAGCGGGGGCTCTAAAGACCCAGTACTTC. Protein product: CASSPPVAGALKTQYF.